This TCR beta chain derives from a study of beta chain features in type 1 diabetes. Study-level findings and limits: TCRB CDR3s from Type 1 diabetes patients were moderately but significantly shorter in all four CD4+ subsets. Shorter templates might be favored by PCR, and equally so in patients and in controls. The naive, central memory and Treg TCRB repertoires showed an apparent similarity that was greater among patients than among healthy donors.

The V end lost 1 base, the J end lost 1 base, and 11 bases lay between the germline ends. The length of the CDR3 is 16 residues. In germline, CDR1 is SGHVS, CDR2 FQNEAQ. Remarks on this clone: The target antigen is unknown.

All of the isolated RNA was reverse transcribed, so expressed TCRB transcripts were sequenced. The repertoire was sequenced with immunoSEQ multiplex PCR; TCRdb's copy has only in-frame clones and lacks some. The data show nearly 350,000 clones, roughly 8% seen once. The sequenced material came from central memory CD4+ T cells from blood. V gene TRBV7-8 combines with J gene TRBJ1-5; tentatively, D is TRBD1 (6 bases). The clonotype originates from a woman under 30 in good health. The CDR3 is CASSLGQVVSNQPQHF. CDR3 nucleotides: TGTGCCAGCAGCTTAGGACAGGTTGTAAGCAATCAGCCCCAGCATTTT.